This record concerns one T cell receptor beta chain sequence. CDR3 length: 16 residues. The V end was cut by 4 bases, the J end by 4 bases, with 14 bases between. Looked up from germline, CDR1 is MDHEN and CDR2 is SYDVKM. The record originates from a study of shared clonotypes between healthy human individuals. Sequenced by immunoSEQ multiplex PCR; TCRdb stores in-frame clones only, minus some. The sample yields approximately 1.5 million clones, just under 99% seen once. The sequenced sample consisted of naive CD4+ T cells sorted from blood. As to subset: CD45RA+ positively selected. The chain has TRBV28 and TRBJ2-6, with D perhaps TRBD2 (5 bases). This receptor was identified in a man aged 25-45 years in good health. CDR3 bases: TGTGCCAGCAGTTGGGTGGGAGCCTCCGGGGCCAACGTCCTGACTTTC. Translating it yields CASSWVGASGANVLTF.